This TCR beta chain was observed in a study of identical twins. Using its own MiXCR run on the 5' RACE reads, TCRdb lists one record per CDR3 protein. The sample carries 550,000 to 800,000 distinct CDR3 sequences, 7.1% recorded once. This clonotype was seen more than once but under ten times. Separately, the same data were catalogued under a study of yellow fever vaccine responses in identical twins.

The receptor was derived from a woman younger than 35 in good health. Input material: PBMCs.

The CDR3 DNA reads TGCGCCAGCAGATGGACTAGCGGGGCGTACGAGCAGTACTTC. It encodes CASRWTSGAYEQYF. The J gene is TRBJ2-7, the V gene TRBV5-1; 12 bases map to TRBD2. Germline trimming cut 5 bases from V and 4 bases from J; bases unmatched to any gene: 4. The CDR3 extends over 14 amino acids. CDR1 SGHRS and CDR2 YFSETQ come from the germline V gene.